This T cell receptor (beta chain) was sequenced for a study of T cells in Graves' hyperthyroidism and ophthalmopathy. On the study more broadly: Specimen type is peripheral blood, collected at initial diagnosis prior to any treatment. Study findings and constraints: A median 6.5 months before onset, the model predicted ophthalmopathy.

This clonotype was seen at least ten times. What it binds is not known. Trimming removed 3 bases from V and 5 bases from J, with 15 bases in between. The germline gives CDR1 SGHRS, CDR2 YFSETQ. The CDR3 is 15 residues long. Fresh peripheral blood, roughly 10 ml of it, supplied the PBMCs. There were TCR beta CDR3 regions amplified from RNA transcripts. First-round RT-PCR of the TCR CDR3 relied on the HTBI primer set. TCRdb passed the multiplex PCR reads through MiXCR, listing each CDR3 protein once. The sample shows about 500,000 distinct CDR3 sequences, approximately 15% of them seen only once. The V gene is TRBV5-1, the J gene TRBJ2-1, with D maybe TRBD1 (6 bases). This receptor was identified in a woman aged 18-30 years with Graves' hyperthyroidism. Sequenced material: blood. In nucleotides, the CDR3 is TGCGCCAGCAGCTCCGGAACAGGGTTGGACAATGAGCAGTTCTTC. Translation: CASSSGTGLDNEQFF. The variable domain in full, completed from reference TRBV5-1 and TRBJ2-1, reads KAGVTQTPRYLIKTRGQQVTLSCSPISGHRSVSWYQQTPGQGLQFLFEYFSETQRNKGNFPGRFSGRQFSNSRSEMNVSTLELGDSALYLCASSSGTGLDNEQFFGPGTRLTVL.